This T cell receptor (beta chain) was profiled in a study of cytomegalovirus exposure and HLA in healthy donors. The data were produced by immunoSEQ multiplex PCR, yet TCRdb's version contains in-frame clones alone and is incomplete. The sample has over 150,000 clones, 75% to 90% seen once; the top ten hold around 2.1%. Germline assignment: CDR1 LGHNA and CDR2 YSLEER. This CDR3 has 20 amino acids. V lost 4 bases and J lost 1; bases outside the gene matches: 18. This TCR was recovered from a woman aged 18-29 years in good health and CMV-seronegative. V is TRBV4-3 and J is TRBJ2-2; TRBD1 matches 7 bases. Sequenced: PBMCs. CDR3 in amino acids: CASSPGTASPRFLNTGELFF. DNA of the CDR3: TGCGCCAGCAGCCCAGGGACAGCCTCTCCGCGTTTCCTGAACACCGGGGAGCTGTTTTTT.